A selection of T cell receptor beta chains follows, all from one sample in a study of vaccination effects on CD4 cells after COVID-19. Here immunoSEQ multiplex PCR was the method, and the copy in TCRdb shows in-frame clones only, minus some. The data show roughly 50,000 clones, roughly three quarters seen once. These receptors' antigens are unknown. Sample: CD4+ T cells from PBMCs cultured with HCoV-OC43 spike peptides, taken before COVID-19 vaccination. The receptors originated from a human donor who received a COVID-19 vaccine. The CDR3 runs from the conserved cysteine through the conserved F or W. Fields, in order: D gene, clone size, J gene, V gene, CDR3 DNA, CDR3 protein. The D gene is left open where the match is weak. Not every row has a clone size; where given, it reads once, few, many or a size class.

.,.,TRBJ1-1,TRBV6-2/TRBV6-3,TGTGCCAGCAGTTACCCGTCTTCGAGGGCCAGGGTCTCTGAAGCTTTCTTT,CASSYPSSRARVSEAFF
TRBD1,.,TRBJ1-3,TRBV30,TGTGCCTGGAGTGTACAGGGGAACACCATATATTTT,CAWSVQGNTIYF
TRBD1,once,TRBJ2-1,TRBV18,TGTGCCAGCTCTCCGGGACAGAGTCACAATGAGCAGTTCTTC,CASSPGQSHNEQFF
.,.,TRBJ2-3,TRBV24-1,TGTGCCACCAGTGATCCCCGGACAGAGGATACGCAGTATTTT,CATSDPRTEDTQYF
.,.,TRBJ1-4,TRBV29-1,TGCAGCGCCAGGGTTAATGAAAAACTGTTTTTT,CSARVNEKLFF
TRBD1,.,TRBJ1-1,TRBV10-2,TGCGCCAGCATAGACGGGGGACAGGGCTTGGGGACTGAAGCTTTCTTT,CASIDGGQGLGTEAFF
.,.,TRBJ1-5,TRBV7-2,TGTGCCAGCAGCTTAGTTGCTAGTCAGCCCCAGCATTTT,CASSLVASQPQHF
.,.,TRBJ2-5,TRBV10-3,TGTGCCATCAGAACCGGGACAAGGATTCAAGAGACCCAGTACTTC,CAIRTGTRIQETQYF
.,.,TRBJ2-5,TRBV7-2,TGTGCCAGCAGCCGGCATCAGGAGACCCAGTACTTC,CASSRHQETQYF
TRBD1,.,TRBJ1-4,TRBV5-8,TGTGCCAGCAGCTCGGGACAGATTAATGAAAAACTGTTTTTT,CASSSGQINEKLFF
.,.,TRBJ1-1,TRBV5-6,TGTGCCAGCAGCTCGGACCTCGCTTACACTGAAGCTTTCTTT,CASSSDLAYTEAFF
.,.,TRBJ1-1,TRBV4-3,TGCGCCAGCAGCCAAGATAGGATGAGGGAAGCTTTCTTT,CASSQDRMREAFF
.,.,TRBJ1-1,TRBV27,TGTGCCAGCAGTCCCACTAGGCTCGGCGAAGCTTTCTTT,CASSPTRLGEAFF
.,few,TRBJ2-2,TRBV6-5,TGTGCCAGCACCTACGGGGGTAACGGGGAGCTGTTTTTT,CASTYGGNGELFF
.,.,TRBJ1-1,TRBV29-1,TGCAGCGTTGCCGAGGGGGTGTTGGTGAACACTGAAGCTTTCTTT,CSVAEGVLVNTEAFF
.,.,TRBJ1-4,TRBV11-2,TGTGCCAGCAGCGCAGCTTGGTGGGGGGGTGAAAAACTGTTTTTT,CASSAAWWGGEKLFF
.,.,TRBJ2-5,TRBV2,TGTGCCAGCAGTGATAGGTTTGCGGAGACCCAGTACTTC,CASSDRFAETQYF
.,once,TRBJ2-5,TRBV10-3,TGTGCCATCAGTGTTTTGGGACGATCGGAGACCCAGTACTTC,CAISVLGRSETQYF
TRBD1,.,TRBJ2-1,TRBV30,TGTGCCTGGAGCTCCGGGACAGGGCTGGATGAGCAGTTCTTC,CAWSSGTGLDEQFF
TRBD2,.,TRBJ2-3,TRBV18,TGTGCCAGCTCACCACAAAGGGCTAGCGGGGGCCAAGGCACAGATACGCAGTATTTT,CASSPQRASGGQGTDTQYF
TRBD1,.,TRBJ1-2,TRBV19,TGTGCCAGTAGCTCGACAGGGAGCCCCTATGGCTACACCTTC,CASSSTGSPYGYTF
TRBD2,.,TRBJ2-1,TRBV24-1,TGTGCCACCAGTGATCCGTCACTAGCGCCGAGCTCCTACAATGAGCAGTTCTTC,CATSDPSLAPSSYNEQFF
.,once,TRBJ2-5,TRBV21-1,TGTGCCAGCAGCAAAGGGGACAGGGGGCCCCAAGAGACCCAGTACTTC,CASSKGDRGPQETQYF
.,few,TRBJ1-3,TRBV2,TGTGCCAGCAGGAGGACAATCCCTAGCTCTGGAAACACCATATATTTT,CASRRTIPSSGNTIYF
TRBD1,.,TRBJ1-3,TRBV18,TGTGCCAGCTCAGTCCCCGGGACAGGTGGAAACACCATATATTTT,CASSVPGTGGNTIYF
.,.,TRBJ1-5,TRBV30,TGTGCCTGGAGTGTATCTCGTCTGGGAAGCAATCAGCCCCAGCATTTT,CAWSVSRLGSNQPQHF
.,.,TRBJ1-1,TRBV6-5,TGTGCCAGCAGTTTAACAGGGTGGCCTGAAGCTTTCTTT,CASSLTGWPEAFF
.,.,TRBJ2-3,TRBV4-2,TGTGCCAGCAGCCAAGATCCGAGTCCCGATACGCAGTATTTT,CASSQDPSPDTQYF
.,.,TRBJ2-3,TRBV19,TGTGCCAGTAGTAAACAGGTCACAGATACGCAGTATTTT,CASSKQVTDTQYF
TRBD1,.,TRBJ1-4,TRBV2,TGTGCCAGCAGTCCCGGGACAGGGGGCTTAGTAGGTAATGAAAAACTGTTTTTT,CASSPGTGGLVGNEKLFF
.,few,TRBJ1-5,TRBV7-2,TGTGCCAGCAGCTTACGGAGTAATCAGCCCCAGCATTTT,CASSLRSNQPQHF
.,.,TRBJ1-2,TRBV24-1,TGTGCCACCATTAGTGACTATGGCTACACCTTC,CATISDYGYTF
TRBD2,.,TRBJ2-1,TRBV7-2,TGTGCCAGCAGCCCGAAGAGCGGGGGGATCGGTGAGCAGTTCTTC,CASSPKSGGIGEQFF
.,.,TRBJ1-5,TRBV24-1,TGTGCCACCAGTCCCGGGGACGCTAACGGGCAGCCCCAGCATTTT,CATSPGDANGQPQHF
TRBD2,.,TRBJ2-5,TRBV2,TGTGCCAGCAGTGAAGACGGGGGGAGCGAAGAGACCCAGTACTTC,CASSEDGGSEETQYF
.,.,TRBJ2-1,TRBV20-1,TGCAGTGAAGGAGTTGTGAATGAGCAGTTCTTC,CSEGVVNEQFF
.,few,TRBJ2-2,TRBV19,TGTGCCAGTAGACAGGTTACCGGGGAGCTGTTTTTT,CASRQVTGELFF
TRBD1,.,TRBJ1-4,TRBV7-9,TGTGCCAGCAGCCCAAGTTCAGGGGGCGAAAATGAAAAACTGTTTTTT,CASSPSSGGENEKLFF
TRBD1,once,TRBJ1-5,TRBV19,TGTGCCAGTAGTATCCTGGGACAGACCAATCAGCCCCAGCATTTT,CASSILGQTNQPQHF
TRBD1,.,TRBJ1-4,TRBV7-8,TGTGCCAGCAGCCCAGGACAGGGGGCCGATGGTGAAAAACTGTTTTTT,CASSPGQGADGEKLFF
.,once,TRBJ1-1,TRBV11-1,TGTGCCAGCAGCTTAGGTGTGGACCGTGAAGCTTTCTTT,CASSLGVDREAFF
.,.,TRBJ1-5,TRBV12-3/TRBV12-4,TGTGCCAGCAGTCTCAGCGATCAGCCCCAGCATTTT,CASSLSDQPQHF
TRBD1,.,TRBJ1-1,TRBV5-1,TGCGCCAGCAGCAACGGACAGGGAAACACTGAAGCTTTCTTT,CASSNGQGNTEAFF
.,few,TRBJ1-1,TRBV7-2,TGTGCCAGCAGCTTTAGGAGCGGGGCCCTTAACACTGAAGCTTTCTTT,CASSFRSGALNTEAFF
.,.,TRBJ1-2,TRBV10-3,TGTGCCACGTCCCCGGGCGGGGGGTATGGCTACACCTTC,CATSPGGGYGYTF
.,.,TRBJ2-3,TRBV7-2,TGTGCCAGCAGCTTAGAAGGCTATACGCAGTATTTT,CASSLEGYTQYF
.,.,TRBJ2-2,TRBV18,TGTGCCAGCTCACCGTTAACAGGATCGAACACCGGGGAGCTGTTTTTT,CASSPLTGSNTGELFF
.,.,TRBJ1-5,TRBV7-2,TGTGCCAGCAGCTTATTGGGGGGTGCGAGCAATCAGCCCCAGCATTTT,CASSLLGGASNQPQHF
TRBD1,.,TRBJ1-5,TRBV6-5,TGTGCCAGCAGCGGGACAGGGGTGGGTCAGCCCCAGCATTTT,CASSGTGVGQPQHF
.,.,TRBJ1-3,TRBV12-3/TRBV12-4,TGTGCCAGCACACAGGGACGGGCACCCCCCCATTTT,CASTQGRAPPHF
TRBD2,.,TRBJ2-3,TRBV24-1,TGTGCCACCAGTGAGGCTAGCGGGGGGAAGGTTACGCAGTATTTT,CATSEASGGKVTQYF
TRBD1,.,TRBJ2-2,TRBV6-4,TGTGCCAGCAGTGTACAGGGGGGCTCGAACACCGGGGAGCTGTTTTTT,CASSVQGGSNTGELFF
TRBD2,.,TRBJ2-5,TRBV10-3,TGTGCCGTAAGCGGGGGGGCTTACGAGCTCCAAGAGACCCAGTACTTC,CAVSGGAYELQETQYF
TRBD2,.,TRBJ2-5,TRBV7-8,TGTGCCAGCAGCTTAGCAACCGGACTAGCGAGAGAGACCCAGTACTTC,CASSLATGLARETQYF
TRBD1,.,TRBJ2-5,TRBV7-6,TGTGCCAGCAGCTCCATACCACTATCTAGGGACAGGGATTTGTACCAAGAGACCCAGTACTTC,CASSSIPLSRDRDLYQETQYF